The 16 T cell receptor beta chains below come from one sample, sequenced in a study of blood T cell repertoires in COVID-19. Here immunoSEQ multiplex PCR was the method, and the copy in TCRdb shows in-frame clones only, minus some. The repertoire holds hundreds of thousands of clones, with almost 90% as singletons. Source material: peripheral blood. These receptors came from a woman in her 70s with COVID-19, enrolled during active disease.

The rearrangement links TRBV11-2 to TRBJ1-3, with D tentatively TRBD1 (5 bases). The ends were cut back, 0 bases at V and 0 bases at J, with 9 bases in the middle. This CDR3 spans 16 amino acids. Per germline, CDR1 SGHAT and CDR2 FQNNGV. CDR3 protein: CASSLEQTVSGNTIYF. The CDR3 DNA is TGTGCCAGCAGCTTAGAACAGACAGTCTCTGGAAACACCATATATTTT.

J is TRBJ1-1 and V is TRBV29-1, with D perhaps TRBD1 (5 bases). The CDR3 is made up of 13 amino acids. Germline CDR1 SQVTM, CDR2 ANQGSEA. With 6 bases removed from V and 6 bases from J, the gap between germline ends came to 17 bases. CDR3 coding DNA: TGCAGCGTCAAAACTTTGGGGCGTCCTGAAGCTTTCTTT. Its protein is CSVKTLGRPEAFF.

The chain links TRBV6-5 to TRBJ2-7; TRBD1 matches 10 bases. The CDR3 is made up of 15 amino acids. In germline, CDR1 is MNHEY, CDR2 SVGAGI. V shed 6 bases, J shed 3 bases, and the junction held 8 bases outside the gene matches. The CDR3 region is CASRGGQGVSYEQYF. The CDR3 nucleotides read TGTGCCAGCAGGGGAGGACAGGGGGTAAGCTACGAGCAGTACTTC.

This chain joins TRBV7-2 and TRBJ2-7, with TRBD1 matching over 9 bases. The V gene's germline CDR1 is SGHTA and CDR2 FQGNSA. With 3 bases clipped from V and 1 base from J, the junction kept 1 base outside the gene matches. This CDR3 comprises 14 residues. The CDR3, as DNA: TGTGCCAGCAGCTTCGGGACAGGGTCCTACGAGCAGTACTTC. Translated, it gives CASSFGTGSYEQYF.

This clone was seen a few times. The rearrangement uses TRBV13 and TRBJ2-5, with D perhaps matching TRBD2 (5 bases). CDR3 length equals 14 residues. Germline CDR1 reads PRHDT; CDR2 reads FYEKMQ (reference sequence). The V and J ends lost 0 bases and 5 bases respectively, with 10 bases between them. The CDR3 loop reads CASSLGPPGETQYF. CDR3 DNA sequence: TGTGCCAGCAGCTTAGGTCCCCCGGGGGAGACCCAGTACTTC.

The V call is TRBV5-1, the J call TRBJ1-2; possible D gene TRBD1, 6 bases. The CDR3 totals 14 residues. Germline CDR1 is SGHRS and CDR2 is YFSETQ. V lost 0 bases, J lost 8 bases, and 14 bases lay in between. CDR3 DNA sequence: TGCGCCAGCAGCTTGGGGTCGGCAGGGGAGGGCTACACCTTC. Translated, it gives CASSLGSAGEGYTF.

CDR3 sequence (DNA): TGCGCCAGCCGTTTCGGGGGATACAATGAAGCTTTCTTT. Its translation: CASRFGGYNEAFF. V is TRBV5-1 and J is TRBJ1-1; D possibly corresponds to TRBD1 (5 bases). V was cut by 7 bases and J by 7 bases, with 17 bases left in between. The CDR3 has 13 amino acids. The germline V gene has CDR1 SGHRS and CDR2 YFSETQ. Full variable domain (outside the CDR3, taken from reference TRBV5-1 and TRBJ1-1): KAGVTQTPRYLIKTRGQQVTLSCSPISGHRSVSWYQQTPGQGLQFLFEYFSETQRNKGNFPGRFSGRQFSNSRSEMNVSTLELGDSALYLCASRFGGYNEAFFGQGTRLTVV.

The V and J genes are TRBV7-9 and TRBJ1-2, with D maybe TRBD1 (5 bases). The CDR3 has 13 amino acids. Looked up from germline, CDR1 is SEHNR and CDR2 is FQNEAQ (reference sequence). The V end lost 3 bases, the J end lost 6 bases, and 11 bases lay between the germline ends. The CDR3 protein is CASSFLSGNGYTF. The CDR3 DNA reads as TGTGCCAGCAGCTTCTTATCAGGGAATGGCTACACCTTC.

This chain uses TRBV7-8 with TRBJ1-4; TRBD1 agrees at 8 bases. Germline V gives CDR1 SGHVS, CDR2 FQNEAQ. This CDR3 contains 15 residues. The V gene end was trimmed by 1 base and the J gene end by 10 bases; junction bases not matched to a gene: 8. The CDR3 region is CASSLGGQGIGKLFF. The CDR3 coding sequence is TGTGCCAGCAGCTTAGGCGGACAGGGAATCGGAAAACTGTTTTTT.

The chain uses TRBV5-4 and TRBJ2-1, with a tentative D call TRBD1 (6 bases). There are 15 residues in the CDR3. The germline gives CDR1 SGHNT, CDR2 YYREEE (reference sequence). With 3 bases removed from V and 3 bases from J, the gap between germline ends came to 13 bases. This CDR3 reads CASSSDRDNYNEQFF. For the CDR3, the DNA is TGTGCCAGCAGCTCGGACCGGGACAACTACAATGAGCAGTTCTTC.

The V call is TRBV29-1, the J call TRBJ1-5; TRBD1 matches at 7 bases. The CDR3 covers 12 residues. Germline V gene data show CDR1 as SQVTM and CDR2 as ANQGSEA. V lost 6 bases and J lost 3; bases outside the gene matches: 2. DNA of the CDR3: TGCAGCGTAGGGGGCCTCAATCAGCCCCAGCATTTT. Protein: CSVGGLNQPQHF. Based on the CDR3 plus reference TRBV29-1 and TRBJ1-5, the full variable domain is SAVISQKPSRDICQRGTSLTIQCQVDSQVTMMFWYRQQPGQSLTLIATANQGSEATYESGFVIDKFPISRPNLTFSTLTVSNMSPEDSSIYLCSVGGLNQPQHFGDGTRLSIL.

This sequence joins TRBV6-5 and TRBJ1-1; tentatively, D is TRBD1 (6 bases). CDR3 length equals 15 residues. Germline lookup yields CDR1 MNHEY and CDR2 SVGAGI. The V and J ends lost 4 bases and 1 base respectively, with 13 bases between them. CDR3 bases: TGTGCCAGCAGTTGGGCGGGGGGCGCGAACACTGAAGCTTTCTTT. The encoded protein is CASSWAGGANTEAFF.

The chain couples TRBV5-1 to TRBJ1-2; TRBD1 might be the D (6 bases). Between the trimmed V and J ends, which lost 0 bases and 4 bases, there was a span of 10 bases. The CDR3 has 14 residues. In germline, CDR1 is SGHRS, CDR2 YFSETQ. The CDR3 is CASSLAGVFYGYTF. The DNA of the CDR3 is TGCGCCAGCAGCTTGGCAGGGGTCTTCTATGGCTACACCTTC.

The CDR3 DNA reads TGTGCCAGCAGTTTATGGGGCCCACGACAGGCGACGAACACTGAAGCTTTCTTT. Residues: CASSLWGPRQATNTEAFF. The chain has TRBV28 and TRBJ1-1; weak D call: TRBD1 (6 bases). The CDR3 contains 18 residues. Looked up from germline, CDR1 is MDHEN and CDR2 is SYDVKM. V was cut by 0 bases and J by 1 base, with 18 bases left in between. The whole variable domain, remainder taken from reference TRBV28 and TRBJ1-1, is DVKVTQSSRYLVKRTGEKVFLECVQDMDHENMFWYRQDPGLGLRLIYFSYDVKMKEKGDIPEGYSVSREKKERFSLILESASTNQTSMYLCASSLWGPRQATNTEAFFGQGTRLTVV.

The rearrangement uses TRBV2 and TRBJ1-5; D call uncertain. The V end lost 1 base, the J end lost 0 bases, and 10 bases lay between the germline ends. Germline loops: CDR1 SNHLY, CDR2 FYNNEI. CDR3 length: 16 residues. CDR3 in amino acids: CASSEGHVHSNQPQHF. CDR3 sequence (DNA): TGTGCCAGCAGTGAAGGGCATGTTCATAGCAATCAGCCCCAGCATTTT.

This chain connects TRBV6-1 to TRBJ1-2, with D possibly TRBD1 on 5 matching bases. With 3 bases removed from V and 4 bases from J, the gap between germline ends came to 15 bases. CDR3 length: 15 amino acids. Germline CDR1 reads MNHNS; CDR2 reads SASEGT. DNA of the CDR3: TGTGCCAGCAGTGAGGTGGCAGGGCTACGCTATGGCTACACCTTC. Translated: CASSEVAGLRYGYTF.